This T cell receptor (beta chain) was obtained from a study of blood T cell repertoires in COVID-19. Original methodology: Researchers report that nucleated cell counts were estimated from reference gene primer amplification. The table came from immunoSEQ multiplex PCR; TCRdb's copy has only in-frame clones and leaves some out. Clonal size and the V and J genes are those of that table, whereas D and trimming came from the DNA. Here the sample spans more than 350,000 clones, 80% to 90% being singletons. The CDR3 extends over 17 amino acids. The source material was peripheral blood. This receptor was obtained from a woman aged 25 to 39 with COVID-19, enrolled during active disease. The rearrangement uses TRBV21-1 and TRBJ2-7; the table's D call of TRBD1 was not tested on the DNA. TRBV21-1 is listed as a pseudogene. The CDR3 loop reads CASSLLPQGCPGYEQYF. DNA for the CDR3: TGTGCCAGCAGCCTATTACCTCAGGGCTGCCCTGGCTACGAGCAGTACTTC.